Listed below are T cell receptor beta chains from one sample, sequenced in a study of blood T cell repertoires in COVID-19. Clones were sequenced by immunoSEQ multiplex PCR, and TCRdb holds only the in-frame ones, with some missing. The table shows 200,000 to 250,000 clones, with 65% to 90% occurring only once. Specimen: peripheral blood. The receptors shown here come from a man over 45 with COVID-19, enrolled during active disease. CDR3s leave out the opening cysteine and the closing phenylalanine or tryptophan. D genes are given only for firm matches.

D gene	V gene	J gene	CDR3 protein
-	TRBV6-5	TRBJ2-1	ASSYLGSGGYNEQF
TRBD2	TRBV6-5	TRBJ2-7	ASSYTSGEQY
-	TRBV19	TRBJ2-3	ATEGPPDTQY
-	TRBV19	TRBJ1-2	ASSIPLSNYGYT
TRBD1	TRBV5-4	TRBJ1-2	ASSQTGVYGYT
-	TRBV6-1	TRBJ2-7	ASREGASYEQY
TRBD2	TRBV7-8	TRBJ2-3	ASSRLAGGPDTQY
-	TRBV2	TRBJ1-1	ASSGQRNTEAF
-	TRBV5-1	TRBJ2-2	ASSLAVVSSGELF
TRBD1	TRBV10-2	TRBJ2-7	ASSEPPGGASKQY
TRBD2	TRBV24-1	TRBJ2-7	ATSSSEGGSYEQY
-	TRBV14	TRBJ2-5	ASSQKVQGYETQY
-	TRBV19	TRBJ1-2	ARAIPISRYGYT
TRBD1	TRBV4-1	TRBJ1-2	ASSQTTGSDYGYT
TRBD1	TRBV19	TRBJ2-1	ASSTGQGRGIGI
TRBD1	TRBV6-5	TRBJ1-4	ASSLDSGGDEKLF
-	TRBV20-1	TRBJ2-4	SASGGARAKNIQY
TRBD1	TRBV5-1	TRBJ1-2	ASSLSGQGNYGYT
TRBD1	TRBV6-1	TRBJ2-1	ASSERTGGYNEQF
-	TRBV7-2	TRBJ1-2	ASSPRGGAGIYGYT
-	TRBV4-1	TRBJ1-6	ASSQVPTGDDFDPLH
-	TRBV7-3	TRBJ2-3	ASSLSVTDTQY
-	TRBV6-5	TRBJ2-7	ASSYSTGTPYEQY
-	TRBV4-2	TRBJ1-2	ASSQRDGLEGGYT
TRBD1	TRBV20-1	TRBJ1-6	SARVGTGYDNSPLH
TRBD1	TRBV10-2	TRBJ2-2	ASSATGVGNTGELF
-	TRBV19	TRBJ2-1	ASSIQGFQGEQF
-	TRBV4-2	TRBJ1-6	ASSQDSTTLNSPLH